Below, 27 T cell receptor beta chains from the same sample are listed, as sequenced in a study of circulating and synovial CD4+ cells in juvenile arthritis (dated by TCRdb to 2013 to 2014). The protocol used for the library was the immunoSEQ multiplex PCR assay. TCRdb holds this immuneACCESS table with in-frame rearrangements only. Some clones are missing; in checked studies, unresolved V genes explain under half, and the rest has no known cause. The sample table contains under 40,000 clones; only one count was recorded for nearly 95% of them. The ten largest clones take up roughly 0.69% of the sample. The sequenced sample consisted of CD4+ T cells from blood. The receptors originated from a human donor with juvenile idiopathic arthritis.

The chain employs TRBV9 and TRBJ2-7, with 8 positions matching TRBD2. The CDR3 is 15 residues long. V lost 4 bases to trimming and J lost 0 bases; unmatched junction nucleotides: 6. CDR1 is SGDLS and CDR2 is YYNGEE in the germline V gene. CDR3 region: CASSSSGDFSYEQYF. CDR3 nucleotides: TGTGCCAGCAGCAGTAGCGGGGATTTCTCCTACGAGCAGTACTTC.

J is TRBJ2-5 and V is TRBV6-6, with a possible D match to TRBD2 (5 bases). Looked up from germline, CDR1 is MNHNY and CDR2 is SVGAGI (reference sequence). The CDR3 loop spans 12 amino acids. Between the trimmed V and J ends, which lost 5 bases and 11 bases, there was a span of 15 bases. For the CDR3, the DNA is TGTGCCAGCAGTCCTGACATTAGGGAGCAGTACTTC. Translated: CASSPDIREQYF.

The gene calls are TRBV6-5 and TRBJ2-2, with 7 bases fitting TRBD1. Germline V gene sequence: CDR1 MNHEY, CDR2 SVGAGI. The CDR3 has 16 amino acids. V shed 1 base, J shed 2 bases, and the junction held 4 bases outside the gene matches. CDR3 protein: CASSYWTGANTGELFF. In DNA, the CDR3 is TGTGCCAGCAGTTACTGGACAGGTGCAAACACCGGGGAGCTGTTTTTT.

V usage is TRBV7-2 and J usage is TRBJ2-1; 10 positions agree with TRBD1. Germline lookup yields CDR1 SGHTA and CDR2 FQGNSA. The CDR3 covers 15 residues. J gave up 5 bases and V 5 bases, and 6 bases lay outside the gene matches. CDR3 coding DNA: TGTGCCAGCAGCCGCCGGACAGGGGGAAACAATGAGCAGTTCTTC. It translates to CASSRRTGGNNEQFF.

This clone showed up just once. The chain couples TRBV13 to TRBJ2-7; 7 nucleotides align to TRBD2. J was trimmed by 6 bases and V by 2 bases; bases with no gene match: 10. This CDR3 has 15 amino acids. The germline V gene encodes CDR1 PRHDT and CDR2 FYEKMQ (reference sequence). The CDR3 DNA reads as TGTGCCAGCAGCTTATCATCCCCGGGACTACCCGAGCAGTACTTC. This encodes CASSLSSPGLPEQYF.

In DNA, the CDR3 is TGTGCCAGCACCGCGGCGAGGGAGCAGTTCTTC. Translating it yields CASTAAREQFF. The chain combines TRBV28 with TRBJ2-1, with D hard to call. The germline V gene has CDR1 MDHEN and CDR2 SYDVKM. The V gene lost 7 bases and the J gene lost 10 bases, with 11 bases spanning the gap. The CDR3 totals 11 residues.

The chain recombines TRBV28 with TRBJ2-2, with D perhaps matching TRBD2 (6 bases). This CDR3 is 17 amino acids long. Trimming pared 1 base from V and 6 bases from J, leaving 18 bases between. Germline V CDR1 and CDR2: MDHEN, SYDVKM. The CDR3, as DNA: TGTGCCAGCAGTTTATTCGATCTGGGTGGAGGGCCCGGGGAGCTGTTTTTT. This encodes CASSLFDLGGGPGELFF.

CDR3: CASSTLGTGDVQETQYF. CDR3 DNA: TGTGCCAGCAGTACGCTAGGGACAGGGGACGTTCAAGAGACCCAGTACTTC. The V call is TRBV28, the J call TRBJ2-5, with 10 bases fitting TRBD1. The CDR3 has 17 amino acids. J gave up 2 bases and V 5 bases, and 11 bases lay outside the gene matches. The germline gives CDR1 MDHEN, CDR2 SYDVKM.

The CDR3 spells CASSPRDSYEQYF. The CDR3 coding sequence is TGCGCCAGCAGCCCCCGGGACAGTTACGAGCAGTACTTC. The V and J genes are TRBV5-1 and TRBJ2-7, with TRBD1 matching over 7 bases. From germline, CDR1 is SGHRS and CDR2 YFSETQ. The CDR3 runs to 13 residues. After removal of 4 bases from V and 4 bases from J, the junction contained 5 bases not matched to a gene.

The chain uses TRBV5-8 and TRBJ2-7; 8 nucleotides align to TRBD2. The CDR3 has 16 residues. Germline values: CDR1 SGHTS, CDR2 YDEGEE. Germline trimming cut 4 bases from V and 0 bases from J; bases unmatched to any gene: 9. The chain's CDR3 is CASSRASGRPSYEQYF. CDR3 sequence (DNA): TGTGCCAGCAGCAGAGCTAGCGGGCGCCCCTCCTACGAGCAGTACTTC.

V and J are TRBV30 and TRBJ1-1; D perhaps matches TRBD1 (5 bases). The CDR3 loop spans 11 amino acids. The V gene lost 3 bases and the J gene lost 3 bases, with 5 bases spanning the gap. Germline V gene lookup returns CDR1 GTSNPN and CDR2 SVGIG (reference sequence). CDR3 protein: CAWRQDTEAFF. CDR3 bases: TGTGCCTGGAGACAGGACACTGAAGCTTTCTTT.

The chain couples TRBV6-1 to TRBJ2-1; TRBD1 matches at 7 bases. This CDR3 spans 14 amino acids. Trimming at V came to 5 bases and at J to 8 bases, leaving 9 bases not matched to a gene. Germline V CDR1 and CDR2: MNHNS, SASEGT. Here the CDR3 reads CASSTDRVTHEQFF. CDR3 sequence (DNA): TGTGCCAGCAGTACTGACAGGGTCACTCATGAGCAGTTCTTC.

This chain links TRBV7-8 with TRBJ2-4, with D unresolved. The CDR3 is made up of 16 amino acids. Per germline, CDR1 SGHVS and CDR2 FQNEAQ. Trimming removed 4 bases at V and 1 base at J, with 14 bases between. DNA for the CDR3: TGTGCCAGCAGCTCTTATACGGTCGTGGCCAAAAACATTCAGTACTTC. Translated, it gives CASSSYTVVAKNIQYF. Full variable domain (remainder filled in from reference TRBV7-8 and TRBJ2-4): GAGVSQSPRYKVAKRGQDVALRCDPISGHVSLFWYQQALGQGPEFLTYFQNEAQLDKSGLPSDRFFAERPEGSVSTLKIQRTQQEDSAVYLCASSSYTVVAKNIQYFGAGTRLSVL.

The V gene is TRBV5-1, the J gene TRBJ2-3; D is uncertain. This CDR3 contains 14 residues. Trimming stripped 5 bases from V and 0 bases from J, with 10 bases between. Per the germline V gene, CDR1 is SGHRS and CDR2 is YFSETQ. Here the CDR3 reads CASRGPVSTDTQYF. For the CDR3, the DNA is TGCGCCAGCAGGGGCCCCGTCAGCACAGATACGCAGTATTTT.

The genes are TRBV5-6 and TRBJ1-5; D possibly corresponds to TRBD1 (5 bases). The CDR3 covers 16 residues. The germline V gene encodes CDR1 SGHDT and CDR2 YYEEEE. V gave up 1 base and J gave up 1 base, with 12 bases separating them. The CDR3 reads CASSLSGGTSNQPQHF. The CDR3 DNA follows: TGTGCCAGCAGCTTGTCTGGGGGGACCAGCAATCAGCCCCAGCATTTT.

The chain uses TRBV11-3 and TRBJ1-3; 11 bases map to TRBD1. Germline V gene data show CDR1 as SGHNT and CDR2 as YENEEA. Trimming cost V 3 bases and J 2 bases; bases outside gene matches: 6. The CDR3 extends over 17 amino acids. The CDR3 sequence is CASSFGQGANTGNTIYF. CDR3 DNA: TGTGCCAGCAGCTTCGGACAGGGGGCAAATACTGGAAACACCATATATTTT.

The rearrangement joins TRBV6-1 to TRBJ1-5; weak D call: TRBD1 (6 bases). Trimming shortened V by 4 bases and J by 0 bases, and 10 bases separated the two germline ends. Germline values: CDR1 MNHNS, CDR2 SASEGT. This CDR3 region has 15 residues. The CDR3 loop reads CASSVRGDSNQPQHF. The CDR3 DNA reads TGTGCCAGCAGTGTCAGGGGTGATAGCAATCAGCCCCAGCATTTT.

The CDR3 is CASSARTGPVSGNTIYF. The CDR3 nucleotides are TGCGCCAGCAGCGCCCGGACAGGTCCCGTCTCTGGAAACACCATATATTTT. V gene TRBV5-1 combines with J gene TRBJ1-3; 7 positions agree with TRBD1. The CDR3 covers 17 residues. V shed 4 bases and J 0 bases; nucleotides not matched to a gene: 10. Germline CDR1 and CDR2: SGHRS and YFSETQ.

The rearrangement uses TRBV19 and TRBJ1-2, with 8 bases identical to TRBD1. Per germline, CDR1 LNHDA and CDR2 SQIVND (reference sequence). Trimming took 7 bases from V and 4 from J; bases not matched to a gene: 11. This CDR3 spans 15 amino acids. The CDR3 coding sequence is TGTGCCAGTACCCCCTCCGGACAGGGCAGCTATGGCTACACCTTC. It encodes CASTPSGQGSYGYTF.

V usage is TRBV30 and J usage is TRBJ2-6, with D possibly TRBD1 on 6 matching bases. This CDR3 contains 15 residues. Germline CDR1 and CDR2: GTSNPN and SVGIG (reference sequence). V lost 0 bases, J lost 3 bases, and 9 bases lay in between. CDR3 protein: CAWSVGGNGANVLTF. The DNA of the CDR3 is TGTGCCTGGAGTGTAGGGGGAAATGGGGCCAACGTCCTGACTTTC.

The rearrangement uses TRBV19 and TRBJ1-2; a weak D match, TRBD1 (5 bases). Germline V gene lookup returns CDR1 LNHDA and CDR2 SQIVND (reference sequence). Deletions cut 3 bases from V and 5 bases from J, with 22 bases between. The CDR3 is 17 amino acids. Written as DNA, the CDR3 is TGTGCCAGTAGTATTATCCTGCTGCGGGGCAGCGAATATGGCTACACCTTC. Translated, it gives CASSIILLRGSEYGYTF.

This clone was picked up one time. V and J are TRBV19 and TRBJ2-1; TRBD2 aligns across 7 bases. Germline V gene lookup returns CDR1 LNHDA and CDR2 SQIVND (reference sequence). The V and J ends lost 5 bases and 7 bases, in that order; junction bases with no gene match: 17. The CDR3 is 17 residues long. CDR3 nucleotides: TGTGCCAGTAGTCCGCGGGTGACTAGCCCCTTGGAGAATGAGCAGTTCTTC. This translates into CASSPRVTSPLENEQFF.

Notes on this clone: A junction boundary mismatches the germline segment, possibly from a read error. This sample also contains other DNA sequences that code for the same CDR3. CDR3 sequence reads: CASSTQGAVDEQYF. The DNA of the CDR3 is TGTGCCAGCAGTACCCAGGGGGCGGTGGACGAGCAATACTTC. This chain connects TRBV27 to TRBJ2-7; TRBD1 aligns across 8 bases. This CDR3 has 14 residues. Germline assignment: CDR1 MNHEY and CDR2 SMNVEV (reference sequence).

The chain carries TRBV11-2 and TRBJ2-5, with 8 bases lining up with TRBD1. The ends lost 4 bases at V and 5 bases at J; junction bases unmatched: 6. The CDR3 has 14 amino acids. Germline CDR1 and CDR2: SGHAT and FQNNGV. CDR3 sequence (DNA): TGTGCCAGCAGCTCATCGACAGGGGCGGAGACCCAGTACTTC. Translation gives CASSSSTGAETQYF.

The V and J genes are TRBV7-9 and TRBJ1-1, with D possibly matching TRBD1 (6 bases). V lost 5 bases and J 0 bases, leaving 22 bases between the germline ends. The CDR3 totals 18 residues. The V gene's germline CDR1 is SEHNR and CDR2 FQNEAQ (reference sequence). CDR3 protein: CASSHRGPKGELNTEAFF. The CDR3 nucleotides are TGTGCCAGCAGCCACCGGGGCCCCAAGGGGGAGTTGAACACTGAAGCTTTCTTT.

V gene TRBV15 combines with J gene TRBJ2-1; TRBD2 matches 8 bases. CDR1 and CDR2 (germline): LNHNV, YYDKDF (reference sequence). The CDR3 has 17 residues. J was trimmed by 5 bases and V by 0 bases; bases with no gene match: 9. This CDR3 reads CATSRDPAGGSDNEQFF. CDR3 bases: TGTGCCACCAGCAGAGATCCGGCGGGAGGATCTGACAATGAGCAGTTCTTC.

The genes are TRBV28 and TRBJ2-3; TRBD2 is a possible D gene (6 bases). Trimming pared 10 bases from V and 2 bases from J, leaving 19 bases between. Germline V gene data show CDR1 as MDHEN and CDR2 as SYDVKM. The CDR3 spans 15 residues. DNA for the CDR3: TGTGCCATCACCGGGGGAGCGGGCGTCACAGATACGCAGTATTTT. Protein: CAITGGAGVTDTQYF.